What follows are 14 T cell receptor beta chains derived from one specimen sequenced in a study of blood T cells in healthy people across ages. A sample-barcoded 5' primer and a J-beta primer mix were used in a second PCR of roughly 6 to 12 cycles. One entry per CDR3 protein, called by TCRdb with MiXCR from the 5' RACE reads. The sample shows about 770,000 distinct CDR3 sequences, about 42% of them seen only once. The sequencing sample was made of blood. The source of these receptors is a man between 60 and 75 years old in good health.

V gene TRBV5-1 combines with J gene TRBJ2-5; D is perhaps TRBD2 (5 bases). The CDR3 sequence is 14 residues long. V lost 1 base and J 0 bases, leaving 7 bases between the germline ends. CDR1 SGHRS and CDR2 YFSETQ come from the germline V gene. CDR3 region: CASSLTDYQETQYF. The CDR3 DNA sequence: TGCGCCAGCAGCTTGACGGACTACCAAGAGACCCAGTACTTC.

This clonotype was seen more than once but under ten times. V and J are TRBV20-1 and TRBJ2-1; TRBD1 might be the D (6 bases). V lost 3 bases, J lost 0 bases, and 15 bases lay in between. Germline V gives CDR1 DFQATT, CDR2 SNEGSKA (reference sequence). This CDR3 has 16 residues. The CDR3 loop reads CSARFRDTISYNEQFF. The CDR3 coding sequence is TGCAGTGCTAGGTTCCGGGACACCATCTCCTACAATGAGCAGTTCTTC.

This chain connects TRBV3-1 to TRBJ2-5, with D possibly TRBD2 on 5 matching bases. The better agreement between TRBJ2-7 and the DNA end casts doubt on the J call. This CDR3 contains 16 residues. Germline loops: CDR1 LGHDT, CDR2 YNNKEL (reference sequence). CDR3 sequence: CASSQEFGWTAGEQYF. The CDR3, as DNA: TGTGCCAGCAGCCAAGAGTTTGGATGGACCGCGGGCGAGCAGTACTTC.

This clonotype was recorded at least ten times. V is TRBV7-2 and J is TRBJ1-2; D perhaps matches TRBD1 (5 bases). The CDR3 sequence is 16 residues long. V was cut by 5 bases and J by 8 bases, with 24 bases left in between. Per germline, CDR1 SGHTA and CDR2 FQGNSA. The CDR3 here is CASSPHSTRDSGGYTF. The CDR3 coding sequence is TGTGCCAGCAGCCCACATTCTACACGAGACTCAGGGGGCTACACCTTC.

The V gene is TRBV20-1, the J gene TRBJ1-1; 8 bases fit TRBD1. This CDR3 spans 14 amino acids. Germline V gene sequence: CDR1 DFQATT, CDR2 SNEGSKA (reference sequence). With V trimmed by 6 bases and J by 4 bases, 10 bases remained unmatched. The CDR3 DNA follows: TGCAGTGCGACTCGGACAGGGAGGGGCACTGAAGCTTTCTTT. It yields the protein CSATRTGRGTEAFF.

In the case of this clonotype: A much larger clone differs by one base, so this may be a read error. The CDR3 nucleotides are TGTGCCGGCAGCCAAGGTTTAGATCAGCCCCAGCATTTT. This translates into CAGSQGLDQPQHF. The chain combines TRBV14 with TRBJ1-5; no definite D call. The CDR3 loop spans 13 amino acids. From germline, CDR1 is SGHDN and CDR2 FVKESK. Using reference TRBV14 and TRBJ1-5 for the parts outside the CDR3, the full variable domain is EAGVTQFPSHSVIEKGQTVTLRCDPISGHDNLYWYRRVMGKEIKFLLHFVKESKQDESGMPNNRFLAERTGGTYSTLKVQPAELEDSGVYFCAGSQGLDQPQHFGDGTRLSIL.

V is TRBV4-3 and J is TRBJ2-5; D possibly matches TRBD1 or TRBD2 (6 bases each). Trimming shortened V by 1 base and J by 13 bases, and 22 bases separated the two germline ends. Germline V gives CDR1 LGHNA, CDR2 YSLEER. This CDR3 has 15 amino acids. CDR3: CASSQGRGSSYERYF. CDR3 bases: TGCGCCAGCAGCCAAGGGAGGGGGTCCTCATACGAGCGGTACTTC.

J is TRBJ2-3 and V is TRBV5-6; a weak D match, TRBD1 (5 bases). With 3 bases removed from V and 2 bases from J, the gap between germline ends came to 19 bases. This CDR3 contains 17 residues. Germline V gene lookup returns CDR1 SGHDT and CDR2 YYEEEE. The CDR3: CASSSPVRGSHTDTQYF. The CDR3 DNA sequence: TGTGCCAGCAGCTCTCCGGTTAGGGGATCACACACAGATACGCAGTATTTT.

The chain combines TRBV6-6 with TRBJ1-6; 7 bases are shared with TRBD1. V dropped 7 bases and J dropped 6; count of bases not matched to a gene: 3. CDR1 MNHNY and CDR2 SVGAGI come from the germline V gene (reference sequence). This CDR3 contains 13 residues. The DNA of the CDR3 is TGTGCCAGCACCAGACAGGGTAATTCACCCCTCCACTTT. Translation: CASTRQGNSPLHF.

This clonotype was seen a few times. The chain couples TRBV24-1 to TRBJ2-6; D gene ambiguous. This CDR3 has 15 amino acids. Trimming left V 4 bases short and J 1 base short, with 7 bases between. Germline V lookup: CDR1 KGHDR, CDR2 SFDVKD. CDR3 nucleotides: TGTGCCACCAGTGAAAAAGGGTCTGGGGCCAACGTCCTGACTTTC. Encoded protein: CATSEKGSGANVLTF.

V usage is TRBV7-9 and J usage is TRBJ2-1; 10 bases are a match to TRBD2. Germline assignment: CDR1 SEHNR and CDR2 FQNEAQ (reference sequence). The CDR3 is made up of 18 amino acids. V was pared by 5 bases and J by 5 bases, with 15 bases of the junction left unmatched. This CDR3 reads CASSQIVGPSGGHNEQFF. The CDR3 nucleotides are TGTGCCAGCAGCCAAATTGTGGGCCCTAGCGGGGGACACAATGAGCAGTTCTTC. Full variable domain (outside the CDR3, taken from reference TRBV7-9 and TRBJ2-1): DTGVSQNPRHKITKRGQNVTFRCDPISEHNRLYWYRQTLGQGPEFLTYFQNEAQLEKSRLLSDRFSAERPKGSFSTLEIQRTEQGDSAMYLCASSQIVGPSGGHNEQFFGPGTRLTVL.

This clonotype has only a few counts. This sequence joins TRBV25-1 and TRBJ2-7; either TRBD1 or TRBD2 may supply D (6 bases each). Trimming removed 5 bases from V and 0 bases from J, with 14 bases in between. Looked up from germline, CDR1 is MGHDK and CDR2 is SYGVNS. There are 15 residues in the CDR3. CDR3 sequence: CASSRGGTNSYEQYF. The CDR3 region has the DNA TGTGCCAGCAGTCGAGGGGGGACAAACTCCTACGAGCAGTACTTC.

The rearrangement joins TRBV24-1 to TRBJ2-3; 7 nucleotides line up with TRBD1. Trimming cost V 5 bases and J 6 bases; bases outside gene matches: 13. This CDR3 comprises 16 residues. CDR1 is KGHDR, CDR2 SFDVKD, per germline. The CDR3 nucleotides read TGTGCCACCAGTGGTCCTAGACAGGGTGCGACGGATACGCAGTATTTT. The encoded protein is CATSGPRQGATDTQYF.

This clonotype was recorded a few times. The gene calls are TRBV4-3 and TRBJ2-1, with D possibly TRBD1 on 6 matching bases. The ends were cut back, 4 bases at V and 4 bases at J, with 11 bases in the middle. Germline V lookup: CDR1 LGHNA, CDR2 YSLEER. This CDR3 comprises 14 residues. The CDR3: CASSPRDKYNEQFF. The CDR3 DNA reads TGCGCCAGCAGCCCCCGGGACAAATACAATGAGCAGTTCTTC.